The next 17 T cell receptor beta chains were all read from a single sample in a study of cytomegalovirus exposure and HLA in healthy donors. The PCR had 60 Vbeta and 13 Jbeta primers. Data came from immunoSEQ multiplex PCR; TCRdb stores just in-frame clones and leaves some out. The sample includes under 200,000 clones, approximately 79% of them seen just once. The sequenced material came from PBMCs. The receptors derive from a middle-aged woman in good health and CMV-seronegative.

The chain couples TRBV27 to TRBJ2-5; perhaps TRBD1 as D (5 bases). The DNA end is more similar to TRBJ2-7, so the J call may be wrong. Germline CDR1 and CDR2: MNHEY and SMNVEV (reference sequence). This CDR3 is built from 12 residues. CDR3 amino acids: CASSSRAYEQYF. The CDR3 DNA reads TGTGCCAGCAGTTCCAGGGCCTACGAGCAGTACTTC.

This chain's CDR3 is CASRSTGSRSSTEQYF. Here the CDR3 DNA reads TGTGCCAGCAGATCTACAGGGTCAAGGTCGTCTACCGAGCAGTACTTC. The chain employs TRBV11-2 and TRBJ2-7; tentatively, D is TRBD1 (6 bases). The CDR3 is made up of 16 amino acids. V lost 6 bases and J 6 bases, leaving 24 bases between the germline ends. Per the germline V gene, CDR1 is SGHAT and CDR2 is FQNNGV.

The rearrangement joins TRBV15 to TRBJ2-3, with a tentative D call TRBD2 (6 bases). V was trimmed by 1 base and J by 1 base, leaving 9 bases between them. The CDR3 has 15 amino acids. The germline gives CDR1 LNHNV, CDR2 YYDKDF (reference sequence). The CDR3 coding sequence is TGTGCCACCAGCAGAGGGGCTAGCGGCACAGATACGCAGTATTTT. It translates to CATSRGASGTDTQYF.

The chain is built from TRBV19 and TRBJ1-5; 11 positions agree with TRBD1. After removal of 8 bases from V and 5 bases from J, the junction contained 11 bases not matched to a gene. The CDR3 consists of 16 residues. From germline, CDR1 is LNHDA and CDR2 SQIVND (reference sequence). The CDR3 loop is CASDTGQGVMDQPQHF. The CDR3 DNA reads as TGTGCCAGTGATACGGGACAGGGGGTTATGGATCAGCCCCAGCATTTT.

This clone was counted between two and nine times. This rearrangement joins TRBV7-9 to TRBJ2-1; 15 bases are a match to TRBD2. After removal of 5 bases from V and 15 bases from J, the junction contained 11 bases not matched to a gene. This CDR3 is built from 15 residues. Germline V lookup: CDR1 SEHNR, CDR2 FQNEAQ (reference sequence). DNA of the CDR3: TGTGCCAGCAGCCAGTCAGGACTAGCGGGAGGGACATCGTTCTTC. Its translation is CASSQSGLAGGTSFF. Looking up the rest from reference TRBV7-9 and TRBJ2-1 gives the full variable domain: DTGVSQNPRHKITKRGQNVTFRCDPISEHNRLYWYRQTLGQGPEFLTYFQNEAQLEKSRLLSDRFSAERPKGSFSTLEIQRTEQGDSAMYLCASSQSGLAGGTSFFGPGTRLTVL.

V usage is TRBV5-6 and J usage is TRBJ2-3; possible D gene TRBD2, 6 bases. Trimming pared 1 base from V and 0 bases from J, leaving 12 bases between. The CDR3 has 16 residues. Per the germline V gene, CDR1 is SGHDT and CDR2 is YYEEEE. The CDR3 protein is CASSLRFLASTDTQYF. DNA of the CDR3: TGTGCCAGCAGCTTGAGGTTTCTAGCGAGCACAGATACGCAGTATTTT.

This chain links TRBV10-1 with TRBJ1-4; a weak D match, TRBD1 (5 bases). Germline loops: CDR1 WNHNN, CDR2 SYGVQD (reference sequence). Trimming removed 7 bases from V and 8 bases from J, with 23 bases in between. The CDR3 spans 16 residues. Here the CDR3 reads CASIETTGARSEKLFF. The CDR3 region has the DNA TGCGCCAGCATCGAAACCACTGGGGCCCGTAGCGAAAAACTGTTTTTT.

The chain joins TRBV14 to TRBJ2-6; no reliable D call. This CDR3 has 14 residues. Per the germline V gene, CDR1 is SGHDN and CDR2 is FVKESK. V was trimmed by 4 bases and J by 0 bases, leaving 4 bases between them. CDR3 residues: CASSPGSGANVLTF. CDR3 sequence (DNA): TGTGCCAGCAGCCCCGGCTCTGGGGCCAACGTCCTGACTTTC. Full variable domain (outside the CDR3, taken from reference TRBV14 and TRBJ2-6): EAGVTQFPSHSVIEKGQTVTLRCDPISGHDNLYWYRRVMGKEIKFLLHFVKESKQDESGMPNNRFLAERTGGTYSTLKVQPAELEDSGVYFCASSPGSGANVLTFGAGSRLTVL.

The chain has TRBV5-1 and TRBJ2-5; D is ambiguous. From germline, CDR1 is SGHRS and CDR2 YFSETQ. Trimming shortened V by 0 bases and J by 0 bases, and 6 bases separated the two germline ends. The CDR3 has 14 amino acids. This CDR3 reads CASSLVRNQETQYF. The CDR3 DNA sequence: TGCGCCAGCAGCTTGGTGAGAAACCAAGAGACCCAGTACTTC.

The gene calls are TRBV25-1 and TRBJ2-1; D is unresolved. Germline loops: CDR1 MGHDK, CDR2 SYGVNS. There are 12 residues in the CDR3. The V gene lost 6 bases and the J gene lost 12 bases, with 15 bases spanning the gap. Here the CDR3 reads CASSQPPKAQFF. The CDR3 DNA reads TGTGCCAGCAGCCAACCCCCCAAAGCGCAGTTCTTC.

J is TRBJ1-2 and V is TRBV6-1; D remains unclear. The CDR3 covers 14 residues. The V end lost 1 base, the J end lost 0 bases, and 6 bases lay between the germline ends. Germline CDR1 is MNHNS and CDR2 is SASEGT. CDR3 nucleotides: TGTGCCAGCAGTGAAGACAGAGCTAACTATGGCTACACCTTC. Translated, it gives CASSEDRANYGYTF.

The V gene is TRBV9, the J gene TRBJ2-2; 13 positions agree with TRBD2. CDR3 length equals 18 residues. Germline V gene data show CDR1 as SGDLS and CDR2 as YYNGEE. The V gene end was trimmed by 4 bases and the J gene end by 4 bases; junction bases not matched to a gene: 10. DNA for the CDR3: TGTGCCAGCAGCCCTCGACTAGCGGGAGGTACCTCCACCGGGGAGCTGTTTTTT. Protein sequence: CASSPRLAGGTSTGELFF.

The J gene is TRBJ2-4, the V gene TRBV28; 7 positions agree with TRBD1. V shed 6 bases, J shed 3 bases, and the junction held 11 bases outside the gene matches. This CDR3 contains 16 residues. Germline CDR1 is MDHEN and CDR2 is SYDVKM. CDR3 DNA: TGTGCCAGCAGCCTACACAGGGGCGAAGTCAAAAACATTCAGTACTTC. It encodes CASSLHRGEVKNIQYF.

The sample holds one count of this clone. The rearrangement joins TRBV19 to TRBJ2-7; 11 positions match TRBD2. Trimming removed 4 bases from V and 4 bases from J; junction bases left unmatched: 9. CDR3 length: 16 residues. Germline-derived CDR1 and CDR2 are LNHDA and SQIVND (reference sequence). The CDR3 nucleotides read TGTGCCAGTAGTACTCTTAGCGGGAGGGCCCAATACGAGCAGTACTTC. This sequence encodes CASSTLSGRAQYEQYF.

The chain combines TRBV5-1 with TRBJ1-6; the match to TRBD1 covers 9 bases. The ends lost 0 bases at V and 6 bases at J; junction bases unmatched: 1. Germline loops: CDR1 SGHRS, CDR2 YFSETQ. The CDR3 runs 15 residues. This CDR3 is CASSLGQGVNSPLHF. CDR3 DNA sequence: TGCGCCAGCAGCTTGGGACAGGGGGTTAATTCACCCCTCCACTTT.

The chain has TRBV27 and TRBJ2-5; 9 nucleotides align to TRBD2. V was clipped by 0 bases and J by 5 bases; unmatched bases: 7. This CDR3 is built from 16 residues. Germline CDR1 and CDR2: MNHEY and SMNVEV (reference sequence). CDR3 loop: CASSLSGSGRWETQYF. DNA of the CDR3: TGTGCCAGCAGTTTATCGGGAAGCGGGAGGTGGGAGACCCAGTACTTC.

This chain links TRBV5-4 with TRBJ2-3; D may be TRBD1 (5 bases). Between the trimmed V and J ends, which lost 0 bases and 5 bases, there was a span of 19 bases. The CDR3 extends over 17 amino acids. CDR1 is SGHNT and CDR2 is YYREEE in the germline V gene (reference sequence). CDR3 DNA sequence: TGTGCCAGCAGCTTGGGGAAGGGGAACTTATGGGTAGATACGCAGTATTTT. This codes for CASSLGKGNLWVDTQYF.